This T cell receptor beta chain emerged from a study of siplizumab effects on memory and regulatory T cells. Notes on the study in general: Sequences below about 10^-5 frequency were poorly captured, limiting mapping of alloreactive clones. Of the proliferating CD4+ or CD8+ clones, roughly 75-97% lacked a naive or memory phenotype that could be assigned. Proliferating siplizumab-culture Tregs lacked confirmation of suppressive function. Naive T cells seemed more diverse than memory cells and seemed major alloresponse contributors.

About this clone itself: No antigen is known for it.

TCRdb keeps only in-frame clones here, not all; method: immunoSEQ multiplex PCR. The sample lists 100,000 or so clones, approximately 94% occurring once. The sample was non-Treg CD4+ T cells sorted from blood. The source is a human donor in good health.

The CDR3 sequence is CASSPGGNEQFF. DNA for the CDR3: TGTGCCAGCAGCCCGGGAGGGAATGAGCAGTTCTTC. The chain carries TRBV7-6 and TRBJ2-1, with TRBD2 matching over 8 bases. Germline lookup yields CDR1 SGHVS and CDR2 FNYEAQ. Unmatched junction bases numbered 1, after V lost 5 bases and J lost 7 bases. The CDR3 consists of 12 residues.